These T cell receptor beta chains were read from a single sample in a study of T-cell memory formation after mild COVID-19. A single record per CDR3 protein comes from TCRdb applying MiXCR to the 5' RACE reads. The table lists 260,000 or so distinct CDR3 sequences, roughly 17% of them singletons. The sample consisted of PBMCs or a T cell subset sorted from them (not recorded which). These receptors all stem from a man younger than 35 who had mild COVID-19 (a few samples of this study predate the infection). Cell type and time point are not known. CDR3s include the opening cysteine and the closing phenylalanine or tryptophan. A D gene is named only where the DNA matches it firmly. Size values are once, few and many counts, or a class for expanded clones, and some rows have none.

J | length | D | V | size | DNA | CDR3
TRBJ2-3 | 15 | TRBD1 | TRBV5-1 | few | TGCGCCAGCAGCCGATCGGGACAGAACACAGATACGCAGTATTTT | CASSRSGQNTDTQYF
TRBJ1-2 | 16 | - | TRBV12-3/TRBV12-4 | many | TGTGCCAGCAGTCCAACCGGGCCTCAGACCTACTATGGCTACACCTTC | CASSPTGPQTYYGYTF
TRBJ2-4 | 17 | - | TRBV28 | few | TGTGCCAGCAGGCCCTTCGGGGTGTTCGTGACCAAAAACATTCAGTACTTC | CASRPFGVFVTKNIQYF
TRBJ1-3 | 15 | - | TRBV27 | - | TGTGCCAGCAGTTTTCAGGGGCCGGGGGGAAACACCATATATTTT | CASSFQGPGGNTIYF
TRBJ1-1 | 14 | - | TRBV6-1 | few | TGTGCCAGCAGTCGTCAACGGGGAAACACTGAAGCTTTCTTT | CASSRQRGNTEAFF
TRBJ2-3 | 16 | TRBD1 | TRBV24-1 | - | TGTGCCACCGATGATTTGCGGACAGGGGGCACAGATACGCAGTATTTT | CATDDLRTGGTDTQYF
TRBJ1-1 | 16 | - | TRBV3-1 | - | TGTGCCAGCAGCCAAATTGCTGGTGGTCCGAACACTGAAGCTTTCTTT | CASSQIAGGPNTEAFF
TRBJ2-3 | 12 | - | TRBV20-1 | few | TGCAGTGCGCCTGATGATAGAGATACGCAGTATTTT | CSAPDDRDTQYF
TRBJ2-3 | 14 | TRBD2 | TRBV10-3 | many | TGTGCCATGGCTAGCGGGGGGGCTCTAGATACGCAGTATTTT | CAMASGGALDTQYF
TRBJ2-5 | 15 | TRBD2 | TRBV4-1 | few | TGCGCCAGCAGCCAAGACGGGGCGGGGGAAGAGACCCAGTACTTC | CASSQDGAGEETQYF
TRBJ1-5 | 14 | TRBD1 | TRBV6-2/TRBV6-3 | - | TGTGCCAGCAGTTACCGACAGGGGGCCCAGCCCCAGCATTTT | CASSYRQGAQPQHF
TRBJ2-5 | 16 | - | TRBV18 | many | TGTGCCAGCTCACCACCGTTAAGTGGGGCCGCGGAGACCCAGTACTTC | CASSPPLSGAAETQYF
TRBJ1-1 | 16 | - | TRBV5-1 | - | TGCGCCAGCAGCTTGGTGGCTGGGAGGAGAAGGACTGAAGCTTTCTTT | CASSLVAGRRRTEAFF
TRBJ1-2 | 14 | - | TRBV20-1 | few | TGCAGTGCTAGAGGTTGGGAGACTAACTATGGCTACACCTTC | CSARGWETNYGYTF
TRBJ2-5 | 12 | TRBD2 | TRBV20-1 | - | TGCAGTGCTAGAGGAGGTGGGGGGGTCCAGTACTTC | CSARGGGGVQYF
TRBJ2-1 | 18 | TRBD2 | TRBV7-9 | - | TGTGCCAGCAGCCAACTAGCGGGGGGCACGAGCTCCTACAATGAGCAGTTCTTC | CASSQLAGGTSSYNEQFF
TRBJ2-3 | 14 | - | TRBV20-1 | - | TGCAGTGTCCCCATCCTCTCGGCCTCAGATACGCAGTATTTT | CSVPILSASDTQYF
TRBJ1-1 | 10 | - | TRBV10-3 | few | TGTGCCAGCATGGAAACTGAAGCTTTCTTT | CASMETEAFF
TRBJ1-1 | 13 | - | TRBV9 | few | TGTGCCAGCAGCGTAGAGGGGGGGAGGTTAGCTTTCTTT | CASSVEGGRLAFF
TRBJ1-5 | 13 | - | TRBV12-3/TRBV12-4 | few | TGTGCCAGCAGTCGTAATAGCAATCAGCCCCAGCATTTT | CASSRNSNQPQHF
TRBJ2-5 | 15 | - | TRBV5-1 | - | TGCGCCAGCAGCAAGGGCTCAGGGAGACAAGAGACCCAGTACTTC | CASSKGSGRQETQYF
TRBJ2-3 | 17 | TRBD2 | TRBV4-1 | - | TGCGCCAGCAGCCAAGATCGAGCGGGGGACCTCACAGATACGCAGTATTTT | CASSQDRAGDLTDTQYF
TRBJ1-5 | 15 | - | TRBV5-8 | few | TGTGCCAGCAGCTTGGTCGACGGTAGCAATCAGCCCCAGCATTTT | CASSLVDGSNQPQHF
TRBJ2-3 | 16 | - | TRBV7-7 | few | TGTGCTAGCAGCTTAGGAACCAGGGTTTGGGGAGATACGCAGTATTTT | CASSLGTRVWGDTQYF
TRBJ2-3 | 13 | TRBD2 | TRBV24-1 | few | TGTGCCACGCGCGGGGGGATCACAGATACGCAGTATTTT | CATRGGITDTQYF
TRBJ1-2 | 17 | TRBD1 | TRBV20-1 | - | TGCAGTGCTAGAGAAGGAACAGGGGCCACACCTAACTATGGCTACACCTTC | CSAREGTGATPNYGYTF
TRBJ2-1 | 14 | - | TRBV12-3/TRBV12-4 | - | TGTGCCAGCAGTTTTGGGAGGGGGGCCAATGAGCAGTTCTTC | CASSFGRGANEQFF
TRBJ1-1 | 15 | - | TRBV28 | few | TGTGCCAGCAGTTTATCGAACAGGCCGAACACTGAAGCTTTCTTT | CASSLSNRPNTEAFF
TRBJ2-1 | 16 | - | TRBV21-1 | few | TGTGCCAGCAGCCGGGACAGGGGGCTCCCCACGAATGAGCAGTTCTTC | CASSRDRGLPTNEQFF
TRBJ2-1 | 17 | TRBD2 | TRBV4-1 | - | TGCGCCAGCAGCCCCCGGGCTAGCGGGGGTCTTCACAATGAGCAGTTCTTC | CASSPRASGGLHNEQFF
TRBJ1-2 | 14 | - | TRBV5-1 | - | TGCGCCAGCAGCCCAAGGGCCGGGAACTATGGCTACACCTTC | CASSPRAGNYGYTF
TRBJ2-5 | 14 | TRBD1 | TRBV5-1 | - | TGCGCCAGCAGCACGCCGGGACAGCAAGAGACCCAGTACTTC | CASSTPGQQETQYF
TRBJ2-7 | 14 | TRBD2 | TRBV4-3 | - | TGCGCCAGCAGCCAATTGCTAGCGGCCTACGAGCAGTACTTC | CASSQLLAAYEQYF
TRBJ2-2 | 14 | - | TRBV4-3 | few | TGCGCCAGCAGCCAAGGGTTCCTAGTCGGGGAGCTGTTTTTT | CASSQGFLVGELFF
TRBJ2-1 | 15 | - | TRBV19 | few | TGTGCCAGTAGGCAACAGACAGGGAGGGACAATGAGCAGTTCTTC | CASRQQTGRDNEQFF
TRBJ2-1 | 14 | TRBD1 | TRBV6-6 | - | TGTGCCAGCACCGAGCCGGGACAGGGGGGTGAGCAGTTCTTC | CASTEPGQGGEQFF
TRBJ1-2 | 15 | TRBD1 | TRBV27 | - | TGTGCCAGCAGTTTTCGACAGGGTCAGAGCTATGGCTACACCTTC | CASSFRQGQSYGYTF
TRBJ2-3 | 14 | - | TRBV9 | - | TGTGCCAGCAGCGTAGACGGGGAGCCAGATACGCAGTATTTT | CASSVDGEPDTQYF
TRBJ2-1 | 14 | - | TRBV5-1 | many | TGCGCCAGCAGCTTGGCGGATGCCTACAATGAGCAGTTCTTC | CASSLADAYNEQFF